Following are 20 T cell receptor beta chains from one sample sequenced in a study of neoadjuvant nivolumab and ipilimumab in lung cancer. Libraries were prepared by immunoSEQ multiplex PCR; TCRdb keeps only in-frame clonotypes and omits some of them. The sample gives about 7,300 clones, 75% to 90% of which show up once; around 6.5% is in the top ten. This sample comprised tumor tissue, obtained after neoadjuvant nivolumab, alone or with ipilimumab, at or shortly before surgery. These TCRs come from an adult with non-small cell lung cancer.

V is TRBV2 and J is TRBJ1-2; D is perhaps TRBD1 (6 bases). This CDR3 comprises 11 residues. Germline-derived CDR1 and CDR2 are SNHLY and FYNNEI. The ends were cut back, 7 bases at V and 7 bases at J, with 10 bases in the middle. The CDR3 sequence is CASTTGFGYTF. The DNA for the CDR3 is TGTGCCAGCACCACAGGGTTTGGCTACACCTTC.

This clone occurred once. The chain has TRBV28 and TRBJ1-1, with TRBD1 as a possible D gene (5 bases). The V gene lost 2 bases and the J gene lost 0 bases, with 10 bases spanning the gap. The CDR3 totals 15 residues. Germline CDR1 and CDR2: MDHEN and SYDVKM. CDR3 residues: CASSLAGTLNTEAFF. Here the CDR3 DNA reads TGTGCCAGCAGTTTAGCAGGGACCTTGAACACTGAAGCTTTCTTT.

V is TRBV9 and J is TRBJ2-3; the match to TRBD2 covers 10 bases. CDR1 is SGDLS and CDR2 is YYNGEE in the germline V gene. V lost 6 bases, J lost 4 bases, and 11 bases stayed unmatched. The CDR3 length is 16 residues. The CDR3 spells CASIEGSGGSADTQYF. DNA for the CDR3: TGTGCCAGCATCGAGGGTAGCGGGGGGAGTGCAGATACGCAGTATTTT.

This sequence joins TRBV19 and TRBJ1-1; the match to TRBD1 covers 7 bases. Trimming removed 5 bases from V and 1 base from J; junction bases left unmatched: 4. CDR1 and CDR2 from the germline V gene are LNHDA and SQIVND (reference sequence). This CDR3 has 14 amino acids. The CDR3, as DNA: TGTGCCAGTAGTCGCCGACAGGGGAACACTGAAGCTTTCTTT. Amino acid sequence: CASSRRQGNTEAFF.

This clone showed up just once. J is TRBJ1-5 and V is TRBV2; no clear D gene. CDR1 SNHLY and CDR2 FYNNEI come from the germline V gene. V gave up 3 bases and J gave up 0 bases, with 9 bases separating them. This CDR3 is 15 amino acids long. Here the CDR3 reads CASSDSPGSNQPQHF. Written as DNA, the CDR3 is TGTGCCAGCAGTGACTCGCCTGGTAGCAATCAGCCCCAGCATTTT.

This rearrangement joins TRBV5-4 to TRBJ2-5; D possibly corresponds to TRBD1 (6 bases). V was shortened by 8 bases and J by 7 bases, with 18 bases between the two germline ends. This CDR3 region has 13 residues. Germline values: CDR1 SGHNT, CDR2 YYREEE (reference sequence). CDR3 region: CASGGYGLGTQYF. The CDR3, as DNA: TGTGCCAGTGGGGGCTATGGACTTGGGACCCAGTACTTC.

The chain has TRBV6-1 and TRBJ1-6; D is ambiguous. CDR3 length equals 14 residues. Germline V CDR1 and CDR2: MNHNS, SASEGT. The V end was cut by 0 bases, the J end by 10 bases, with 10 bases between. CDR3 in DNA: TGTGCCAGCAGTGAAGCGGCGCCGAGATCACCCCTCCACTTT. Protein product: CASSEAAPRSPLHF.

This rearrangement joins TRBV5-6 to TRBJ2-2; TRBD1 might be the D (6 bases). From germline, CDR1 is SGHDT and CDR2 YYEEEE. The V end was cut by 5 bases, the J end by 1 base, with 15 bases between. The CDR3 spans 16 residues. The CDR3 region has the DNA TGTGCCAGCAGTAAAAGGGGGTTCCTGAACACCGGGGAGCTGTTTTTT. This translates into CASSKRGFLNTGELFF.

This clone was found once. This chain joins TRBV7-9 and TRBJ2-2; 7 positions agree with TRBD2. Germline V gene sequence: CDR1 SEHNR, CDR2 FQNEAQ (reference sequence). V was pared by 4 bases and J by 5 bases, with 13 bases of the junction left unmatched. The CDR3 has 17 amino acids. CDR3 DNA sequence: TGTGCCAGCAGCTCCGGGACTATCTTGAAGACGACCGGGGAGCTGTTTTTT. It specifies CASSSGTILKTTGELFF.

The J gene is TRBJ2-7, the V gene TRBV5-5; no definite D call. Deletions cut 7 bases from V and 0 bases from J, with 14 bases between. This CDR3 is 14 amino acids long. Germline CDR1 and CDR2: SGHKS and YYEKEE (reference sequence). DNA for the CDR3: TGTGCCAGCCGAAGAACAGAGACCTCCTACGAGCAGTACTTC. This gives the protein CASRRTETSYEQYF.

This rearrangement joins TRBV18 to TRBJ2-1, with unresolved D. This CDR3 region has 13 residues. The V and J ends lost 3 bases and 4 bases respectively, with 7 bases between them. Per the germline V gene, CDR1 is KGHSH and CDR2 is LQKENI. The CDR3: CASSPAEYNEQFF. CDR3 sequence (DNA): TGTGCCAGCTCACCGGCGGAGTACAATGAGCAGTTCTTC.

The chain couples TRBV5-1 to TRBJ2-1; no clear D gene. The CDR3 contains 13 residues. The germline V gene has CDR1 SGHRS and CDR2 YFSETQ. V dropped 4 bases and J dropped 2 bases, with 7 bases sitting between them. The CDR3 reads CASSPTAYNEQFF. The CDR3 region has the DNA TGCGCCAGCAGCCCCACGGCCTACAATGAGCAGTTCTTC.

The sample holds one count of this clone. J is TRBJ2-3 and V is TRBV10-3, with 8 bases matching TRBD1. Trimming at V came to 4 bases and at J to 4 bases, leaving 10 bases not matched to a gene. CDR1 ENHRY and CDR2 SYGVKD come from the germline V gene. The CDR3 consists of 16 residues. The CDR3 loop reads CAISGGESGGPDTQYF. DNA for the CDR3: TGTGCCATCAGTGGGGGGGAGTCAGGGGGCCCAGATACGCAGTATTTT.

There are a few counts of this clone. The chain is built from TRBV28 and TRBJ2-7, with D tentatively TRBD2 (5 bases). CDR1 is MDHEN, CDR2 SYDVKM, per germline. V lost 7 bases to trimming and J lost 2 bases, with 6 bases between them. The CDR3 spans 11 residues. CDR3 sequence (DNA): TGTGCCAGCAAGCGGACCTACGAGCAGTACTTC. Translation gives CASKRTYEQYF.

The chain carries TRBV9 and TRBJ2-2; D could derive from TRBD1 or TRBD2 (6 bases each). V lost 1 base to trimming and J lost 0 bases, with 13 bases between them. The CDR3 loop spans 17 amino acids. The germline gives CDR1 SGDLS, CDR2 YYNGEE. CDR3 residues: CASSVQGGSSNTGELFF. The DNA of the CDR3 is TGTGCCAGCAGCGTACAAGGGGGGAGCTCGAACACCGGGGAGCTGTTTTTT.

In DNA, the CDR3 is TGTGCCAGCAGCTGGGGGACAGGGGATAATGGCTACACCTTC. Its protein is CASSWGTGDNGYTF. This chain uses TRBV5-6 with TRBJ1-2; 10 nucleotides match TRBD1. The CDR3 is made up of 14 amino acids. V was clipped by 3 bases and J by 6 bases; unmatched bases: 5. The germline V gene has CDR1 SGHDT and CDR2 YYEEEE. The whole variable domain, filled in from reference TRBV5-6 and TRBJ1-2, reads DAGVTQSPTHLIKTRGQQVTLRCSPKSGHDTVSWYQQALGQGPQFIFQYYEEEERQRGNFPDRFSGHQFPNYSSELNVNALLLGDSALYLCASSWGTGDNGYTFGSGTRLTVV.

V gene TRBV7-2 combines with J gene TRBJ1-5; D possibly corresponds to TRBD1 (6 bases). Germline lookup yields CDR1 SGHTA and CDR2 FQGNSA. The CDR3 is 14 amino acids. The germline V and J ends were trimmed by 8 bases and 0 bases, with 11 bases remaining between them. CDR3 sequence (DNA): TGTGCCAGCGGCCGGGGGCATAGCAATCAGCCCCAGCATTTT. Translation gives CASGRGHSNQPQHF. The full variable domain, with the rest looked up from reference TRBV7-2 and TRBJ1-5, is GAGVSQSPSNKVTEKGKDVELRCDPISGHTALYWYRQSLGQGLEFLIYFQGNSAPDKSGLPSDRFSAERTGGSVSTLTIQRTQQEDSAVYLCASGRGHSNQPQHFGDGTRLSIL.

The chain has TRBV5-6 and TRBJ2-3; D remains unclear. V was cut by 0 bases and J by 0 bases, with 8 bases left in between. The V gene's germline CDR1 is SGHDT and CDR2 YYEEEE. This CDR3 spans 15 amino acids. The CDR3 sequence: CASSLDSRSTDTQYF. In DNA, the CDR3 is TGTGCCAGCAGCTTGGACAGTAGAAGCACAGATACGCAGTATTTT. The full variable domain, in which reference TRBV5-6 and TRBJ2-3 provide the parts outside the CDR3, is DAGVTQSPTHLIKTRGQQVTLRCSPKSGHDTVSWYQQALGQGPQFIFQYYEEEERQRGNFPDRFSGHQFPNYSSELNVNALLLGDSALYLCASSLDSRSTDTQYFGPGTRLTVL.

The CDR3 DNA follows: TGTGCCAGCAGCGGCCAAGAAGCTTTCTTT. Translated: CASSGQEAFF. The chain couples TRBV11-2 to TRBJ1-1, with no clear D. Germline V CDR1 and CDR2: SGHAT, FQNNGV. The CDR3 consists of 10 residues. V lost 5 bases, J lost 8 bases, and 6 bases lay in between.

CDR3 DNA sequence: TGTGCCAGCAGTGAATTCGGTGCGTCGGTCTATGGCTACACCTTC. Translating gives CASSEFGASVYGYTF. The V gene is TRBV6-1, the J gene TRBJ1-2; D gene uncertain. With 2 bases removed from V and 4 bases from J, the gap between germline ends came to 14 bases. The CDR3 extends over 15 amino acids. CDR1 is MNHNS, CDR2 SASEGT, per germline.